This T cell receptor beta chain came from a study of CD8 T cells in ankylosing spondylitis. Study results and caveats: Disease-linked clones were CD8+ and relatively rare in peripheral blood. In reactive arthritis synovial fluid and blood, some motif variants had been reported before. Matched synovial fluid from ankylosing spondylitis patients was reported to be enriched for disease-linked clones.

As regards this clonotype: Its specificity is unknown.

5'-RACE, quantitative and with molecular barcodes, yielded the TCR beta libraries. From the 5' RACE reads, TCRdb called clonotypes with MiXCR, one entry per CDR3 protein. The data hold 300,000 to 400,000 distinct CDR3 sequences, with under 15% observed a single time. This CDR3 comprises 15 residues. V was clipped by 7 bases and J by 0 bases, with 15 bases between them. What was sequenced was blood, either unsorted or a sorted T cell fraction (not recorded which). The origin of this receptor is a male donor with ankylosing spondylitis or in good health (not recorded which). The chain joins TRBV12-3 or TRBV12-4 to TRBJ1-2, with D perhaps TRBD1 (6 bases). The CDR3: CASTPTGTSNYGYTF. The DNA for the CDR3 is TGTGCCAGCACGCCCACAGGGACCTCTAACTATGGCTACACCTTC.